This T cell receptor beta chain was identified in a study of response to subunit inactivated influenza vaccine. This clonotype was detected a few times. Antigen specificity is unknown. TCRdb reanalysed the RT-PCR reads using MiXCR and keeps one entry per CDR3 protein. The sample lists about 190,000 distinct CDR3 sequences, 13% to 15% occurring once. CDR3 length: 16 residues. V was clipped by 4 bases and J by 6 bases; unmatched bases: 13. Germline V gene sequence: CDR1 SGDLS, CDR2 YYNGEE. Study-wide points: New T cells are recruited in small numbers by each seasonal influenza vaccination, according to the authors' suggestion.

The specimen comprised CD8+ T cells sorted from PBMCs, sampled more than 4 days after vaccination. The clonotype originates from a man aged 50 to 59 who received an inactivated influenza vaccine. The chain is built from TRBV9 and TRBJ2-3; 8 bases fit TRBD2. CDR3 coding DNA: TGTGCCAGCAGCAAAAGCGGGACTAGATCGCCGGATACGCAGTATTTT. Amino acids: CASSKSGTRSPDTQYF.